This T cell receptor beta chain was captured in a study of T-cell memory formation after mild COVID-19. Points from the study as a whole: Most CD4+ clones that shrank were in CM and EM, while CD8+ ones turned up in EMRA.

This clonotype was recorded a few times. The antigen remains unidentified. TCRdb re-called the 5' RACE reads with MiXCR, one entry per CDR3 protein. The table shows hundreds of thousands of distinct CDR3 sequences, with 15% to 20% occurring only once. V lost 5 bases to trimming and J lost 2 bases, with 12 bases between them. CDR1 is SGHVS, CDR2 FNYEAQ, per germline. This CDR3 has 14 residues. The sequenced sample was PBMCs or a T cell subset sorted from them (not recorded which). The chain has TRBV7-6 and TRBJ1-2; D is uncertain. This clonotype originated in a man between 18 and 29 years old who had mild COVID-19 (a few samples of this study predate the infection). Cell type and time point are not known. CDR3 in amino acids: CASSPGSRNYGYTF. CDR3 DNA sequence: TGTGCCAGCAGCCCTGGGTCGCGGAACTATGGCTACACCTTC.